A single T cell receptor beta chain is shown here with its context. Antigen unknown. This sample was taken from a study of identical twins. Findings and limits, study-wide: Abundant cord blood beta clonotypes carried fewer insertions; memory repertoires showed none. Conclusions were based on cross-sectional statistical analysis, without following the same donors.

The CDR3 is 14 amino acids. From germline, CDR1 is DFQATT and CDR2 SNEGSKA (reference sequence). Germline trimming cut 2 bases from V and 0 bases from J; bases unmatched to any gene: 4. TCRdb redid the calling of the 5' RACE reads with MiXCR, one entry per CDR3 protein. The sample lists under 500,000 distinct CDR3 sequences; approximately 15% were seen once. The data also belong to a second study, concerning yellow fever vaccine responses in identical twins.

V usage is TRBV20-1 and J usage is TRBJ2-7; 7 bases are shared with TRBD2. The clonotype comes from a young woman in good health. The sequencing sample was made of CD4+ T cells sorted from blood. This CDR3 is CSARPLADSYEQYF. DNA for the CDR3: TGCAGTGCTAGACCCCTAGCGGACTCCTACGAGCAGTACTTC.